Below, 9 T cell receptor beta chains from the same sample are listed, as sequenced in a study of cytomegalovirus exposure and HLA in healthy donors. Primers: 60 Vbeta forward and 13 Jbeta reverse. Data came from immunoSEQ multiplex PCR; TCRdb stores just in-frame clones and leaves some out. The data contain 200,000 to 300,000 clones, 80% to 85% of them singletons. Sequenced material: PBMCs. Receptors were obtained from a woman aged 55-69 years in good health and CMV-seropositive.

In this sample, this clone turned up a few times. The gene calls are TRBV11-3 and TRBJ2-3; D may be TRBD2 (6 bases). Germline CDR1 and CDR2: SGHNT and YENEEA. Trimming took 1 base from V and 5 from J, leaving 13 bases between them. This CDR3 comprises 15 residues. CDR3 protein: CASSLGRALEDTQYF. CDR3 bases: TGTGCCAGCAGCTTAGGGAGGGCTCTCGAAGATACGCAGTATTTT. The variable domain in full, with the rest retrieved from reference TRBV11-3 and TRBJ2-3, is EAGVVQSPRYKIIEKKQPVAFWCNPISGHNTLYWYLQNLGQGPELLIRYENEEAVDDSQLPKDRFSAERLKGVDSTLKIQPAELGDSAVYLCASSLGRALEDTQYFGPGTRLTVL.

V usage is TRBV9 and J usage is TRBJ2-3; TRBD2 might be the D (6 bases). The V gene lost 3 bases and the J gene lost 0 bases, with 14 bases spanning the gap. Germline V CDR1 and CDR2: SGDLS, YYNGEE. The CDR3 has 16 amino acids. CDR3 region: CASSGGLGRSTDTQYF. DNA for the CDR3: TGTGCCAGCAGCGGGGGCCTCGGGAGAAGCACAGATACGCAGTATTTT.

V is TRBV5-4 and J is TRBJ2-2, with D maybe TRBD1 (6 bases). This CDR3 is built from 16 residues. Germline V gene lookup returns CDR1 SGHNT and CDR2 YYREEE (reference sequence). The ends were cut back, 1 base at V and 8 bases at J, with 18 bases in the middle. CDR3 in amino acids: CASSLWSGAPAGELFF. The CDR3 nucleotides are TGTGCCAGCAGCTTGTGGTCAGGGGCGCCCGCGGGGGAGCTGTTTTTT.

The V and J genes are TRBV7-3 and TRBJ2-3, with unresolved D. CDR1 is SGHTA and CDR2 is FQGTGA in the germline V gene. The CDR3 extends over 12 amino acids. The V and J ends lost 5 bases and 5 bases respectively, with 8 bases between them. For the CDR3, the DNA is TGTGCCAGCAGCCACCCCGGAGATACGCAGTATTTT. Translation: CASSHPGDTQYF.

The rearrangement joins TRBV19 to TRBJ2-3; the D is unclear. CDR1 LNHDA and CDR2 SQIVND come from the germline V gene (reference sequence). V shed 6 bases and J shed 0 bases, with 7 bases lying between them. This CDR3 is built from 13 residues. The CDR3 protein is CASRRASTDTQYF. As DNA, the CDR3 is TGTGCCAGTAGAAGAGCTAGCACAGATACGCAGTATTTT.

This sequence joins TRBV5-3 and TRBJ1-2, with 7 bases lining up with TRBD1. TRBV5-3 is noted as an ORF with a role that remains uncertain. Losses at the gene ends were 0 bases for V and 0 bases for J; bases not matched to a gene: 11. The CDR3 contains 18 residues. CDR3 in amino acids: CARSLAHRQGQTNYGYTF. The DNA for the CDR3 is TGTGCCAGAAGCTTGGCACACCGACAGGGACAAACTAACTATGGCTACACCTTC.

V and J are TRBV7-9 and TRBJ1-1; TRBD1 is a possible D gene (5 bases). The CDR3 totals 15 residues. V lost 0 bases, J lost 6 bases, and 14 bases lay in between. The germline CDR1 and CDR2 sequences are SEHNR and FQNEAQ (reference sequence). The CDR3 region is CASSLANSGGAEAFF. CDR3 nucleotides: TGTGCCAGCAGCTTAGCGAACAGCGGGGGGGCTGAAGCTTTCTTT.

This rearrangement joins TRBV28 to TRBJ1-2, with TRBD1 identical over 7 bases. The CDR3 has 14 residues. Germline V gene lookup returns CDR1 MDHEN and CDR2 SYDVKM. The junction had 9 bases not matched to a gene; V was cut back by 4 bases and J by 7 bases. The CDR3 is CASSSLQGFGGYTF. The CDR3, as DNA: TGTGCCAGCAGTTCACTACAGGGGTTTGGTGGCTACACCTTC.

CDR3: CASSHESGQDLTF. CDR3 DNA sequence: TGCGCCAGCAGCCATGAATCGGGACAGGACCTGACTTTC. The rearrangement links TRBV4-1 to TRBJ2-6, with 8 bases aligning to TRBD1. This CDR3 comprises 13 residues. Germline V gene sequence: CDR1 MGHRA, CDR2 YSYEKL. V was pared by 3 bases and J by 15 bases, with 7 bases of the junction left unmatched.